This T cell receptor (beta chain) was recorded in a study of cytomegalovirus exposure and HLA in healthy donors. Study observations and caveats: The number of N-insertions in an Asian-associated ancestry cluster was reportedly below the roughly 670-donor mean in a later analysis.

PCR was performed using 60 Vbeta and 13 Jbeta primers. Repertoires were generated with immunoSEQ multiplex PCR, while TCRdb's copy carries only in-frame clones and drops some. The data contain approximately 160,000 clones, 75% to 85% of them singletons. CDR3 size: 15 residues. From germline, CDR1 is GTSNPN and CDR2 SVGIG (reference sequence). Trimming shortened V by 2 bases and J by 10 bases, and 23 bases separated the two germline ends. This clone came up once. Its antigen is unknown. The sequencing sample was made of PBMCs. The clonotype comes from a girl aged 2 to 10 in good health and CMV-seropositive. The V and J genes are TRBV30 and TRBJ1-1; no clear D gene. The CDR3 nucleotides are TGTGCCTGGAGTTATGTTGGGATTGTCAACCGGGGAGCTTTCTTT. Its translation is CAWSYVGIVNRGAFF.